The rows below give T cell receptor beta chains drawn from one sample of a study of blood T cells in healthy people across ages. TCRdb itself ran the 5' RACE reads through MiXCR, one entry per CDR3 protein. The sample lists roughly 2 million distinct CDR3 sequences, 49% occurring once. The specimen sequenced was blood. The receptors stem from a woman aged 40-49 years in good health. The CDR3 runs from the conserved cysteine through the conserved F or W. The order of the fields is D gene, V gene, CDR3 length, J gene, clone size, CDR3 protein, CDR3 DNA. The D gene is left open where the match is weak. Clone size appears in some rows only: once, few, many, or a class for an expanded clone.

D gene: .; V gene: TRBV3-1; CDR3 length: 13; J gene: TRBJ2-7; clone size: .; CDR3 protein: CASSPPWTYEQYF; CDR3 DNA: TGTGCCAGCAGCCCACCGTGGACCTACGAGCAGTACTTC
D gene: .; V gene: TRBV29-1; CDR3 length: 14; J gene: TRBJ2-7; clone size: few; CDR3 protein: CSVEKQGGSYEQYF; CDR3 DNA: TGCAGCGTTGAAAAACAGGGTGGGTCCTACGAGCAGTACTTC
D gene: .; V gene: TRBV11-2; CDR3 length: 16; J gene: TRBJ2-7; clone size: .; CDR3 protein: CASSFEMDVDSYEQYF; CDR3 DNA: TGTGCCAGCAGCTTCGAGATGGACGTCGACTCCTACGAGCAGTACTTC
D gene: TRBD1; V gene: TRBV28; CDR3 length: 14; J gene: TRBJ2-5; clone size: few; CDR3 protein: CASRTGGNQETQYF; CDR3 DNA: TGTGCCAGCAGGACAGGGGGAAATCAAGAGACCCAGTACTTC
D gene: TRBD1; V gene: TRBV11-2; CDR3 length: 17; J gene: TRBJ2-5; clone size: .; CDR3 protein: CASSLETPDRAQETQYF; CDR3 DNA: TGTGCCAGCAGCTTAGAGACCCCGGACAGGGCTCAAGAGACCCAGTACTTC
D gene: TRBD2; V gene: TRBV6-2/TRBV6-3; CDR3 length: 15; J gene: TRBJ2-1; clone size: .; CDR3 protein: CASTSRLADYNEQFF; CDR3 DNA: TGTGCCAGCACCAGTCGACTAGCGGATTACAATGAGCAGTTCTTC
D gene: .; V gene: TRBV13; CDR3 length: 16; J gene: TRBJ1-2; clone size: .; CDR3 protein: CASSSKAWTVNYGYTF; CDR3 DNA: TGTGCCAGCAGCTCAAAAGCTTGGACAGTTAACTATGGCTACACCTTC
D gene: TRBD1; V gene: TRBV4-3; CDR3 length: 17; J gene: TRBJ2-6; clone size: .; CDR3 protein: CASSQAGTGSGANVLTF; CDR3 DNA: TGCGCCAGCAGCCAGGCCGGGACAGGGTCTGGGGCCAACGTCCTGACTTTC
D gene: .; V gene: TRBV12-3/TRBV12-4; CDR3 length: 17; J gene: TRBJ2-1; clone size: .; CDR3 protein: CASSLSPRTGSYNEQFF; CDR3 DNA: TGTGCCAGCAGTTTGTCCCCCAGGACGGGCTCCTACAATGAGCAGTTCTTC
D gene: TRBD1; V gene: TRBV12-3/TRBV12-4; CDR3 length: 15; J gene: TRBJ1-1; clone size: once; CDR3 protein: CASSFRRQGFTEAFF; CDR3 DNA: TGTGCCAGCAGTTTTCGCCGACAGGGGTTCACTGAAGCTTTCTTT
D gene: .; V gene: TRBV29-1; CDR3 length: 12; J gene: TRBJ2-3; clone size: few; CDR3 protein: CSGGSSADTQYF; CDR3 DNA: TGCAGCGGGGGTAGTTCCGCAGATACGCAGTATTTT
D gene: TRBD1; V gene: TRBV6-5; CDR3 length: 15; J gene: TRBJ2-5; clone size: .; CDR3 protein: CASSYGRGQGETQYF; CDR3 DNA: TGTGCCAGCAGTTACGGCCGGGGACAGGGGGAGACCCAGTACTTC
D gene: TRBD1; V gene: TRBV25-1; CDR3 length: 14; J gene: TRBJ2-4; clone size: few; CDR3 protein: CASRGQGARTIQYF; CDR3 DNA: TGTGCCAGCAGGGGACAGGGGGCAAGGACCATTCAGTACTTC
D gene: .; V gene: TRBV20-1; CDR3 length: 13; J gene: TRBJ1-5; clone size: few; CDR3 protein: CSATWAVGQPQHF; CDR3 DNA: TGCAGTGCAACATGGGCAGTGGGACAGCCCCAGCATTTT
D gene: .; V gene: TRBV7-6; CDR3 length: 14; J gene: TRBJ2-1; clone size: .; CDR3 protein: CASSPGFSRGEQFF; CDR3 DNA: TGTGCCAGCAGCCCTGGATTCTCGCGCGGTGAGCAGTTCTTC
D gene: .; V gene: TRBV11-2; CDR3 length: 15; J gene: TRBJ2-3; clone size: .; CDR3 protein: CASSFEAVNTDTQYF; CDR3 DNA: TGTGCCAGCAGCTTCGAAGCTGTTAACACAGATACGCAGTATTTT
D gene: .; V gene: TRBV3-1; CDR3 length: 16; J gene: TRBJ2-3; clone size: .; CDR3 protein: CASSPITGLSTDTQYF; CDR3 DNA: TGTGCCAGCAGCCCTATCACAGGGCTTAGCACAGATACGCAGTATTTT
D gene: TRBD1; V gene: TRBV6-2/TRBV6-3; CDR3 length: 19; J gene: TRBJ2-1; clone size: .; CDR3 protein: CASSSPSGTGTLSYNEQFF; CDR3 DNA: TGTGCCAGCAGTAGCCCCTCCGGGACAGGGACCCTCTCCTACAATGAGCAGTTCTTC
D gene: .; V gene: TRBV6-1; CDR3 length: 15; J gene: TRBJ2-1; clone size: .; CDR3 protein: CASIPSGTGNNEQFF; CDR3 DNA: TGTGCCAGCATCCCTTCCGGGACGGGTAACAATGAGCAGTTCTTC
D gene: .; V gene: TRBV10-1; CDR3 length: 17; J gene: TRBJ2-3; clone size: .; CDR3 protein: CASSEFGRAFSTDTQYF; CDR3 DNA: TGCGCCAGCAGTGAGTTTGGAAGGGCTTTTAGCACAGATACGCAGTATTTT
D gene: .; V gene: TRBV9; CDR3 length: 17; J gene: TRBJ1-3; clone size: .; CDR3 protein: CASSAQPGPSSGNTIYF; CDR3 DNA: TGTGCCAGCAGCGCCCAACCGGGCCCGAGCTCTGGAAACACCATATATTTT
D gene: TRBD2; V gene: TRBV9; CDR3 length: 18; J gene: TRBJ2-5; clone size: once; CDR3 protein: CASSPELTSGGAQETQYF; CDR3 DNA: TGTGCCAGCAGCCCCGAGTTGACTAGCGGGGGGGCGCAGGAGACCCAGTACTTC
D gene: TRBD2; V gene: TRBV28; CDR3 length: 17; J gene: TRBJ2-7; clone size: few; CDR3 protein: CASSLLGTSAPRDEQYF; CDR3 DNA: TGTGCCAGCAGTTTATTAGGGACTAGCGCACCTCGGGACGAGCAGTACTTC
D gene: TRBD2; V gene: TRBV5-1; CDR3 length: 17; J gene: TRBJ2-1; clone size: few; CDR3 protein: CARSPIPVTGGRNEQFF; CDR3 DNA: TGCGCCCGCAGCCCAATACCCGTGACGGGGGGACGGAATGAGCAGTTCTTC
D gene: .; V gene: TRBV20-1; CDR3 length: 12; J gene: TRBJ2-1; clone size: few; CDR3 protein: CSAKRNYNEQFF; CDR3 DNA: TGCAGTGCTAAAAGGAACTACAATGAGCAGTTCTTC
D gene: .; V gene: TRBV20-1; CDR3 length: 14; J gene: TRBJ2-3; clone size: .; CDR3 protein: CSSRAHELTDTQYF; CDR3 DNA: TGCAGTTCCCGCGCACACGAACTCACAGATACGCAGTATTTT
D gene: .; V gene: TRBV20-1; CDR3 length: 10; J gene: TRBJ2-1; clone size: .; CDR3 protein: CSASKGEQFF; CDR3 DNA: TGCAGTGCTAGTAAGGGAGAGCAGTTCTTC
D gene: .; V gene: TRBV28; CDR3 length: 16; J gene: TRBJ1-5; clone size: .; CDR3 protein: CASSLGQGAINQPQHF; CDR3 DNA: TGTGCCAGCAGTTTAGGGCAGGGAGCGATCAATCAGCCCCAGCATTTT
D gene: .; V gene: TRBV7-9; CDR3 length: 13; J gene: TRBJ2-4; clone size: few; CDR3 protein: CASSPPGAQIQYF; CDR3 DNA: TGTGCCAGCAGCCCACCGGGGGCCCAGATTCAGTACTTC
D gene: .; V gene: TRBV3-1; CDR3 length: 16; J gene: TRBJ1-5; clone size: .; CDR3 protein: CASSQGGGMGNQPQHF; CDR3 DNA: TGTGCCAGCAGCCAAGGAGGGGGGATGGGAAATCAGCCCCAGCATTTT
D gene: TRBD1; V gene: TRBV3-1; CDR3 length: 15; J gene: TRBJ2-5; clone size: few; CDR3 protein: CASSQKGTGGKTQYF; CDR3 DNA: TGTGCCAGCAGCCAAAAGGGGACAGGGGGTAAGACCCAGTACTTC
D gene: TRBD2; V gene: TRBV4-1; CDR3 length: 17; J gene: TRBJ2-7; clone size: .; CDR3 protein: CASSLSILAGDTYEQYF; CDR3 DNA: TGCGCCAGCAGCCTCTCAATTCTAGCGGGGGATACCTACGAGCAGTACTTC
D gene: TRBD1; V gene: TRBV5-1; CDR3 length: 17; J gene: TRBJ2-7; clone size: .; CDR3 protein: CASSLSVRGQGNYEQYF; CDR3 DNA: TGCGCCAGCAGCTTGTCTGTTCGGGGACAGGGGAACTACGAGCAGTACTTC
D gene: TRBD2; V gene: TRBV11-1; CDR3 length: 16; J gene: TRBJ2-5; clone size: .; CDR3 protein: CASSLLTSGDQETQYF; CDR3 DNA: TGTGCCAGCAGCTTATTGACTAGCGGAGACCAAGAGACCCAGTACTTC
D gene: .; V gene: TRBV5-6; CDR3 length: 13; J gene: TRBJ2-7; clone size: .; CDR3 protein: CASSRDSRYEQYF; CDR3 DNA: TGTGCCAGCAGCAGGGACTCCCGCTACGAGCAGTACTTC
D gene: .; V gene: TRBV10-3; CDR3 length: 16; J gene: TRBJ2-7; clone size: .; CDR3 protein: CAISLPPGPIPHEQYF; CDR3 DNA: TGTGCCATCAGTTTACCTCCGGGTCCAATACCCCACGAGCAGTACTTC
D gene: .; V gene: TRBV13; CDR3 length: 15; J gene: TRBJ1-4; clone size: .; CDR3 protein: CASSTRSLDNEKLFF; CDR3 DNA: TGTGCCAGCAGCACCCGCTCCCTGGATAATGAAAAACTGTTTTTT
D gene: .; V gene: TRBV9; CDR3 length: 15; J gene: TRBJ1-1; clone size: .; CDR3 protein: CASSVSGGGHTEAFF; CDR3 DNA: TGTGCCAGCAGCGTATCCGGGGGAGGGCACACTGAAGCTTTCTTT
D gene: TRBD1; V gene: TRBV11-1; CDR3 length: 15; J gene: TRBJ1-1; clone size: once; CDR3 protein: CASSSRSNRGTEAFF; CDR3 DNA: TGTGCCAGCAGCTCCCGCTCAAACAGGGGCACTGAAGCTTTCTTT
D gene: .; V gene: TRBV20-1; CDR3 length: 11; J gene: TRBJ2-5; clone size: .; CDR3 protein: CNALVPPTQYF; CDR3 DNA: TGCAATGCTTTGGTCCCCCCAACCCAGTACTTC
D gene: .; V gene: TRBV2; CDR3 length: 13; J gene: TRBJ2-5; clone size: few; CDR3 protein: CASRGSNLGTQYF; CDR3 DNA: TGTGCCAGCAGAGGGTCCAATCTGGGGACCCAGTACTTC
D gene: TRBD1; V gene: TRBV6-2/TRBV6-3; CDR3 length: 13; J gene: TRBJ1-2; clone size: once; CDR3 protein: CASADRRSYGYTF; CDR3 DNA: TGTGCCAGCGCGGACAGGCGCTCCTATGGCTACACCTTC
D gene: .; V gene: TRBV6-5; CDR3 length: 15; J gene: TRBJ2-7; clone size: .; CDR3 protein: CASRPRVGRSYEQYF; CDR3 DNA: TGTGCCAGCAGGCCAAGGGTGGGGAGGTCCTACGAGCAGTACTTC
D gene: .; V gene: TRBV7-2; CDR3 length: 12; J gene: TRBJ2-1; clone size: .; CDR3 protein: CASSIYLGEQFF; CDR3 DNA: TGTGCCAGCAGCATTTATCTTGGGGAGCAGTTCTTC
D gene: .; V gene: TRBV20-1; CDR3 length: 13; J gene: TRBJ2-1; clone size: .; CDR3 protein: CSLLGIRTYEQFF; CDR3 DNA: TGCAGTCTCTTGGGGATCCGGACCTATGAGCAGTTCTTC
D gene: TRBD2; V gene: TRBV7-2; CDR3 length: 17; J gene: TRBJ2-1; clone size: .; CDR3 protein: CASSFEAGGPTYNEQFF; CDR3 DNA: TGTGCCAGCAGCTTCGAAGCGGGGGGTCCGACCTACAATGAGCAGTTCTTC